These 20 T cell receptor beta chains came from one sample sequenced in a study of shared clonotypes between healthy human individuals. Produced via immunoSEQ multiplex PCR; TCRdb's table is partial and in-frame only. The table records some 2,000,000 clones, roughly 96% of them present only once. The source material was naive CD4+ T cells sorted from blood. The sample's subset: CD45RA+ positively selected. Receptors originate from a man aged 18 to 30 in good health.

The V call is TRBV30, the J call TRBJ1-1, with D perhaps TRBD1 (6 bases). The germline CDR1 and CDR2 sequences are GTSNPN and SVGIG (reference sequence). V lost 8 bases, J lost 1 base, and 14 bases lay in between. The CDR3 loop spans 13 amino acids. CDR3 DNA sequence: TGTGCCGGGGGGCGGCAGAAGAACACTGAAGCTTTCTTT. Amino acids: CAGGRQKNTEAFF.

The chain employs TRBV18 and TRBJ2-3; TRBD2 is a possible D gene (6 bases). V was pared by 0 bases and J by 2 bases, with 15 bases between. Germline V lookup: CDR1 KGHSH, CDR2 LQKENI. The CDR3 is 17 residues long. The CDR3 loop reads CASSPPPRGEVTDTQYF. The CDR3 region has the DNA TGTGCCAGCTCACCACCCCCTCGAGGGGAGGTCACAGATACGCAGTATTTT. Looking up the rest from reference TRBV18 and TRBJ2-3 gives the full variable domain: NAGVMQNPRHLVRRRGQEARLRCSPMKGHSHVYWYRQLPEEGLKFMVYLQKENIIDESGMPKERFSAEFPKEGPSILRIQQVVRGDSAAYFCASSPPPRGEVTDTQYFGPGTRLTVL.

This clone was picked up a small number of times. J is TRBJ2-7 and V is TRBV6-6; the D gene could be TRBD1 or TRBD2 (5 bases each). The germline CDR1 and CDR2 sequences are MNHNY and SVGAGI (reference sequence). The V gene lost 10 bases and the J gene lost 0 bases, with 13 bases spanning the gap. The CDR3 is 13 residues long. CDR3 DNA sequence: TGTGCCACCCACCAGGGACCCTCCTACGAGCAGTACTTC. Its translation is CATHQGPSYEQYF.

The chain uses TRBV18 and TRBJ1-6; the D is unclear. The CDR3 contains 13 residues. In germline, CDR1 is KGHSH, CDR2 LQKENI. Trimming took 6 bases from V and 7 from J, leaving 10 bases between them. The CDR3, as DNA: TGTGCCAGCTCCCCGAGCACGAATTCACCCCTCCACTTT. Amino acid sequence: CASSPSTNSPLHF.

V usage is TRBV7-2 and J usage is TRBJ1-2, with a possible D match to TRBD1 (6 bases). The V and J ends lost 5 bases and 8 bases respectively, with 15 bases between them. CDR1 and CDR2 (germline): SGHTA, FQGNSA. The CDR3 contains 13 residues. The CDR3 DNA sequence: TGTGCCAGCAGCCCGGGGCCAGGGGAGGGCTACACCTTC. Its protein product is CASSPGPGEGYTF.

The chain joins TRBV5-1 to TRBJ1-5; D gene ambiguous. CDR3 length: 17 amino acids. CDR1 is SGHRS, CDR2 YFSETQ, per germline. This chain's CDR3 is CVQLSGSGNHSNQPQHF. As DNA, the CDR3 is TGCGTCCAGCTATCCGGTTCGGGGAATCATAGCAATCAGCCCCAGCATTTT. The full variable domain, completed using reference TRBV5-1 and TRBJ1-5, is KAGVTQTPRYLIKTRGQQVTLSCSPISGHRSVSWYQQTPGQGLQFLFEYFSETQRNKGNFPGRFSGRQFSNSRSEMNVSTLELGDSALYLCVQLSGSGNHSNQPQHFGDGTRLSIL.

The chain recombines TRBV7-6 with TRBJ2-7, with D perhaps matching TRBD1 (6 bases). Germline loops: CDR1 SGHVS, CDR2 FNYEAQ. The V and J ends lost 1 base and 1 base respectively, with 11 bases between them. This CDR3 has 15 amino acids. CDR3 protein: CASSLGSGQSYEQYF. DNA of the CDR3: TGTGCCAGCAGCTTAGGGAGCGGACAGTCCTACGAGCAGTACTTC.

This CDR3 reads CASSIQQGAYGYTF. The CDR3 DNA reads as TGTGCCAGCAGCATCCAACAGGGGGCTTATGGCTACACCTTC. The chain employs TRBV7-9 and TRBJ1-2; 9 bases fit TRBD1. J lost 5 bases, V lost 5 bases, and 6 bases had no gene match. The CDR3 covers 14 residues. Germline CDR1 SEHNR, CDR2 FQNEAQ (reference sequence).

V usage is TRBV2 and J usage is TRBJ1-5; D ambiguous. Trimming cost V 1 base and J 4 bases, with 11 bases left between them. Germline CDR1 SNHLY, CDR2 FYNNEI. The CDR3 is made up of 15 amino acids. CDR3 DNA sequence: TGTGCCAGCAGTGAAGGTAGACTCTTGAATCAGCCCCAGCATTTT. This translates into CASSEGRLLNQPQHF.

The CDR3 bases are TGCGCCAGCAGCCAAGGGGAGGGCCCGGCCTTCTATGGCTACACCTTC. This gives the protein CASSQGEGPAFYGYTF. The chain is built from TRBV4-3 and TRBJ1-2, with no clear D. The V end lost 1 base, the J end lost 4 bases, and 16 bases lay between the germline ends. CDR1 LGHNA and CDR2 YSLEER come from the germline V gene. The CDR3 spans 16 residues.

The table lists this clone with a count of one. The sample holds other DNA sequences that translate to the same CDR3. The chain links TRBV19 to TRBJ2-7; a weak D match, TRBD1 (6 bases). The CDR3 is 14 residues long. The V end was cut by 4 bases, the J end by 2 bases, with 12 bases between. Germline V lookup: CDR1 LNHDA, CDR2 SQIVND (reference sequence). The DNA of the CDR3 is TGTGCCAGTAGTACCACAGGGTCCACCTACGAGCAGTACTTC. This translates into CASSTTGSTYEQYF.

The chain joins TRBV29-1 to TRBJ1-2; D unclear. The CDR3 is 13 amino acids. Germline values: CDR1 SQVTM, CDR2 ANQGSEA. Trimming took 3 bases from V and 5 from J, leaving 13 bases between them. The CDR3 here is CSVDSQALYGYTF. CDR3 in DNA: TGCAGCGTTGATAGCCAGGCATTATATGGCTACACCTTC.

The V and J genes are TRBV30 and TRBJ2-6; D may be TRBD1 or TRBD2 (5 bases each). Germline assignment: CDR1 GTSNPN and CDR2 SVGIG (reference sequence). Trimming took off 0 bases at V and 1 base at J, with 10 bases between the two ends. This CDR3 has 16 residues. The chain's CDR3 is CAWSVIGASGANVLTF. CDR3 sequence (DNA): TGTGCCTGGAGTGTGATCGGGGCGTCTGGGGCCAACGTCCTGACTTTC.

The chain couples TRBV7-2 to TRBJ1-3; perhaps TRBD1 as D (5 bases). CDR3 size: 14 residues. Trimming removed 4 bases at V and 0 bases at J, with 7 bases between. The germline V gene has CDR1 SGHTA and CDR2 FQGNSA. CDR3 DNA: TGTGCCAGCAGCTCCAGGGTCTCTGGAAACACCATATATTTT. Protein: CASSSRVSGNTIYF.

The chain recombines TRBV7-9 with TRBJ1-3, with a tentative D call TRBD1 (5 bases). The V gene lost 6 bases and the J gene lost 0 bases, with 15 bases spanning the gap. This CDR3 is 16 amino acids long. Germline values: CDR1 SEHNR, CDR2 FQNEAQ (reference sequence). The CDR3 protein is CASSPGGLTSGNTIYF. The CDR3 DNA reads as TGTGCCAGCAGTCCCGGGGGGTTGACCTCTGGAAACACCATATATTTT.

CDR3 region: CASSQEGSGANVLTF. DNA for the CDR3: TGCGCCAGCAGCCAAGAAGGCTCTGGGGCCAACGTCCTGACTTTC. This rearrangement joins TRBV5-1 to TRBJ2-6, with D unclear. The CDR3 loop spans 15 amino acids. The germline V gene has CDR1 SGHRS and CDR2 YFSETQ. V lost 4 bases to trimming and J lost 0 bases, with 8 bases between them.

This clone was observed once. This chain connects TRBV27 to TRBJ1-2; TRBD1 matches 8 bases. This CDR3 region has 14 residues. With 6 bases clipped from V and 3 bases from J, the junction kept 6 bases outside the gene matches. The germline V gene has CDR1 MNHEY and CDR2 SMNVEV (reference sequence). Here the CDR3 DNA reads TGTGCCAGCAGCCCGGCGGACAGGGACTATGGCTACACCTTC. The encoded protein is CASSPADRDYGYTF.

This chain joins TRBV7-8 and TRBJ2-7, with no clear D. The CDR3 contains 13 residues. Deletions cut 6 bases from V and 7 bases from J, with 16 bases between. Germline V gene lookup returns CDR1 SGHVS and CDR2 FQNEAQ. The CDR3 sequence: CASSPDGPAEQYF. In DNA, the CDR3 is TGTGCCAGCAGTCCCGACGGCCCAGCGGAGCAGTACTTC.

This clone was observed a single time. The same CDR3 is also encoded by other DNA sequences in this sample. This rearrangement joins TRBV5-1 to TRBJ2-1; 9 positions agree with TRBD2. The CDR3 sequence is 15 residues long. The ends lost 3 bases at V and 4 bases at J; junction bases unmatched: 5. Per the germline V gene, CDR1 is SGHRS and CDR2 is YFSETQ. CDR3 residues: CASSSGLASYNEQFF. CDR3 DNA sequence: TGCGCCAGCAGCTCAGGACTAGCGAGTTACAATGAGCAGTTCTTC.

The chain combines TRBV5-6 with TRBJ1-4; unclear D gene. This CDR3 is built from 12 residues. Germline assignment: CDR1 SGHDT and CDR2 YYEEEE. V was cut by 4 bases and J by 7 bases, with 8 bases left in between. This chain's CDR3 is CASSASGEKLFF. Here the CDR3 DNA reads TGTGCCAGCAGCGCATCGGGTGAAAAACTGTTTTTT.